Listed below are T cell receptor beta chains from one sample, sequenced in a study of CD8 T cells in Susac syndrome. TCRdb itself ran the immunoSEQ multiplex PCR reads through MiXCR, one entry per CDR3 protein. The table lists roughly 110,000 distinct CDR3 sequences, 80% to 95% of them singletons. Sequenced: CD4+ T cells from PBMCs. The receptors originated from a human donor in good health. Each CDR3 is given with its conserved first and last residue. D genes are given only for firm matches. Clone size is shown for a subset of rows, as once, few, many or a class of expanded clone.

V gene: TRBV7-2; J gene: TRBJ2-7; D gene: -; clone size: -; CDR3 protein: CASSPSGTRVGEQYF; CDR3 DNA: TGTGCCAGCAGCCCTTCCGGGACTCGGGTAGGCGAGCAGTACTTC
V gene: TRBV29-1; J gene: TRBJ2-2; D gene: -; clone size: -; CDR3 protein: CSVDPGFTGELFF; CDR3 DNA: TGCAGCGTTGACCCCGGGTTCACCGGGGAGCTGTTTTTT
V gene: TRBV27; J gene: TRBJ1-2; D gene: -; clone size: once; CDR3 protein: CASSYIPGPQSNYGYTF; CDR3 DNA: TGTGCCAGCAGTTATATCCCGGGACCGCAGTCTAACTATGGCTACACCTTC
V gene: TRBV2; J gene: TRBJ1-1; D gene: TRBD1; clone size: -; CDR3 protein: CASSVLGQGGRNTEAFF; CDR3 DNA: TGTGCCAGCAGTGTCCTTGGACAGGGGGGGAGGAACACTGAAGCTTTCTTT
V gene: TRBV5-1; J gene: TRBJ2-4; D gene: TRBD1; clone size: -; CDR3 protein: CASSPQAPGQGLTHEYF; CDR3 DNA: TGCGCCAGCAGCCCACAGGCTCCGGGACAGGGGTTGACCCACGAGTACTTC
V gene: TRBV20-1; J gene: TRBJ1-2; D gene: TRBD1; clone size: -; CDR3 protein: CSARSTGNNYGYTF; CDR3 DNA: TGCAGTGCTAGGTCGACAGGGAATAACTATGGCTACACCTTC
V gene: TRBV9; J gene: TRBJ2-6; D gene: TRBD1; clone size: -; CDR3 protein: CASSVMTGVYSGANVLTF; CDR3 DNA: TGTGCCAGCAGCGTCATGACAGGGGTATACTCTGGGGCCAACGTCCTGACTTTC
V gene: TRBV7-9; J gene: TRBJ1-2; D gene: -; clone size: -; CDR3 protein: CASSHRLYGYTF; CDR3 DNA: TGTGCCAGCAGCCATAGACTTTATGGCTACACCTTC
V gene: TRBV19; J gene: TRBJ1-5; D gene: -; clone size: -; CDR3 protein: CASSIGAALNQPQHF; CDR3 DNA: TGTGCCAGTAGTATAGGGGCAGCTCTCAATCAGCCCCAGCATTTT
V gene: TRBV10-3; J gene: TRBJ1-2; D gene: -; clone size: once; CDR3 protein: CAMAASTNYGYTF; CDR3 DNA: TGTGCCATGGCGGCGTCCACTAACTATGGCTACACCTTC
V gene: TRBV29-1; J gene: TRBJ2-7; D gene: TRBD2; clone size: -; CDR3 protein: CSVLSGGTYEQYF; CDR3 DNA: TGCAGCGTCCTTAGCGGGGGGACCTACGAGCAGTACTTC
V gene: TRBV12-3/TRBV12-4; J gene: TRBJ1-5; D gene: TRBD1; clone size: -; CDR3 protein: CASSFPGTGDQPQHF; CDR3 DNA: TGTGCCAGCAGTTTCCCCGGGACAGGGGATCAGCCCCAGCATTTT
V gene: TRBV27; J gene: TRBJ1-2; D gene: -; clone size: -; CDR3 protein: CASSFGTKRQDLRNPNYGYTF; CDR3 DNA: TGTGCCAGCAGTTTTGGGACGAAGAGGCAGGACCTCCGGAACCCTAACTATGGCTACACCTTC
V gene: TRBV20-1; J gene: TRBJ1-2; D gene: -; clone size: -; CDR3 protein: CSARDGEIYTF; CDR3 DNA: TGCAGTGCTAGAGATGGGGAAATCTACACCTTC
V gene: TRBV6-5; J gene: TRBJ2-1; D gene: -; clone size: -; CDR3 protein: CASSSNPRAGKAYNEQFF; CDR3 DNA: TGTGCCAGCAGTTCCAACCCGCGGGCCGGGAAGGCCTACAATGAGCAGTTCTTC
V gene: TRBV29-1; J gene: TRBJ1-4; D gene: -; clone size: -; CDR3 protein: CSVRQLNEKLFF; CDR3 DNA: TGCAGCGTTAGACAGCTTAATGAAAAACTGTTTTTT
V gene: TRBV7-9; J gene: TRBJ1-5; D gene: TRBD1; clone size: -; CDR3 protein: CASSSRTGTAEPQHF; CDR3 DNA: TGTGCCAGCAGCTCCCGGACAGGGACGGCTGAGCCCCAGCATTTT
V gene: TRBV27; J gene: TRBJ1-2; D gene: -; clone size: -; CDR3 protein: CASSLRESYGYTF; CDR3 DNA: TGTGCCAGCAGTTTAAGAGAGTCCTATGGCTACACCTTC
V gene: TRBV28; J gene: TRBJ2-4; D gene: -; clone size: -; CDR3 protein: CASSFRRNIQYF; CDR3 DNA: TGTGCCAGCAGTTTTCGAAGAAACATTCAGTACTTC
V gene: TRBV9; J gene: TRBJ2-2; D gene: -; clone size: once; CDR3 protein: CASSGRGMSSPGELFF; CDR3 DNA: TGTGCCAGCAGCGGACGGGGGATGTCTTCCCCCGGGGAGCTGTTTTTT
V gene: TRBV12-3/TRBV12-4; J gene: TRBJ2-1; D gene: TRBD2; clone size: -; CDR3 protein: CASSLAVGSGGGSYNEQFF; CDR3 DNA: TGTGCCAGCAGTTTAGCGGTGGGTAGCGGGGGGGGCTCCTACAATGAGCAGTTCTTC
V gene: TRBV9; J gene: TRBJ2-7; D gene: TRBD2; clone size: few; CDR3 protein: CASSVDPAGSYEQYF; CDR3 DNA: TGTGCCAGCAGCGTAGATCCAGCGGGATCCTACGAGCAGTACTTC
V gene: TRBV13; J gene: TRBJ2-1; D gene: -; clone size: once; CDR3 protein: CASSFSHEQFF; CDR3 DNA: TGTGCCAGCAGCTTTTCCCATGAGCAGTTCTTC
V gene: TRBV5-1; J gene: TRBJ2-7; D gene: TRBD1; clone size: -; CDR3 protein: CASSLEDRGRSYEQYF; CDR3 DNA: TGCGCCAGCAGCTTGGAGGACAGGGGCCGTTCCTACGAGCAGTACTTC
V gene: TRBV7-9; J gene: TRBJ1-1; D gene: -; clone size: -; CDR3 protein: CASSLGYGDLEAFF; CDR3 DNA: TGTGCCAGCAGCTTAGGTTACGGGGATCTTGAAGCTTTCTTT
V gene: TRBV6-2/TRBV6-3; J gene: TRBJ2-1; D gene: -; clone size: -; CDR3 protein: CASSTSLGEQFF; CDR3 DNA: TGTGCCAGCAGTACCTCACTGGGTGAGCAGTTCTTC
V gene: TRBV7-9; J gene: TRBJ1-1; D gene: -; clone size: -; CDR3 protein: CASSLDPGLTEAFF; CDR3 DNA: TGTGCCAGCAGCTTAGATCCAGGGCTCACTGAAGCTTTCTTT
V gene: TRBV20-1; J gene: TRBJ2-7; D gene: -; clone size: -; CDR3 protein: CSAREEGLEQYF; CDR3 DNA: TGCAGTGCTAGAGAAGAGGGGCTCGAGCAGTACTTC
V gene: TRBV20-1; J gene: TRBJ2-2; D gene: -; clone size: -; CDR3 protein: CSARRQGNTGELFF; CDR3 DNA: TGCAGTGCTAGACGGCAGGGAAACACCGGGGAGCTGTTTTTT
V gene: TRBV7-2; J gene: TRBJ2-7; D gene: TRBD2; clone size: -; CDR3 protein: CASSLEGSSGIYEQYF; CDR3 DNA: TGTGCCAGCAGCTTAGAGGGGTCTAGCGGGATCTACGAGCAGTACTTC
V gene: TRBV6-1; J gene: TRBJ1-5; D gene: -; clone size: -; CDR3 protein: CASSGNFGANQPQHF; CDR3 DNA: TGTGCCAGCAGTGGAAATTTTGGGGCCAATCAGCCCCAGCATTTT
V gene: TRBV29-1; J gene: TRBJ1-1; D gene: -; clone size: -; CDR3 protein: CSVGKGLNTEAFF; CDR3 DNA: TGCAGCGTTGGTAAGGGACTGAACACTGAAGCTTTCTTT
V gene: TRBV7-7; J gene: TRBJ2-2; D gene: -; clone size: -; CDR3 protein: CASSPRVDTGELFF; CDR3 DNA: TGTGCTAGCAGCCCCAGGGTCGACACCGGGGAGCTGTTTTTT
V gene: TRBV4-3; J gene: TRBJ1-1; D gene: TRBD1; clone size: -; CDR3 protein: CASSQADRAGTEAFF; CDR3 DNA: TGCGCCAGCAGCCAAGCGGACAGGGCCGGGACTGAAGCTTTCTTT
V gene: TRBV30; J gene: TRBJ2-3; D gene: -; clone size: -; CDR3 protein: CAWSVDASTDTQYF; CDR3 DNA: TGTGCCTGGTCGGTAGACGCTAGCACAGATACGCAGTATTTT
V gene: TRBV29-1; J gene: TRBJ1-5; D gene: -; clone size: -; CDR3 protein: CSVAPNSNQPQHF; CDR3 DNA: TGCAGCGTTGCACCTAATAGCAATCAGCCCCAGCATTTT